This TCR beta chain was documented in a study of identifying expanded T cells in peripheral blood. Points from the study as a whole: Clone count variance between roughly 2-week samples rose with total template count.

Comments on this clone: Antigen unknown.

Some clones are missing from TCRdb's copy, which holds only in-frame ones; the method was immunoSEQ multiplex PCR. The sample lists about 81,000 clones, 84% occurring once. During the collection period, no donor immune events like infections were recorded. This receptor was taken from a person between 18 and 75 years old in good health. Sequenced sample: blood.

The CDR3, as DNA: TGTGCCAGTAGTCTCCTGGGGAGGCGGGAGATTAACACCGGGGAGCTGTTTTTT. It yields the protein CASSLLGRREINTGELFF. V gene TRBV19 combines with J gene TRBJ2-2, with 7 nucleotides matching TRBD2. The CDR3 extends over 18 amino acids. The germline gives CDR1 LNHDA, CDR2 SQIVND (reference sequence). Trimming at V came to 5 bases and at J to 2 bases, leaving 14 bases not matched to a gene.